This TCR beta chain derives from a study of T cell responses to AZD1222 COVID-19 vaccine. Points from the study as a whole: At baseline, seropositivity was found in only a handful of AZD1222 recipients.

About this clone itself: Its antigen is currently unknown.

This CDR3 region has 12 residues. Trimming removed 2 bases at V and 6 bases at J, with 9 bases between. Germline CDR1 is SGHNT and CDR2 is YYREEE (reference sequence). Data came from immunoSEQ multiplex PCR; TCRdb stores just in-frame clones and leaves some out. The profile covers roughly 150,000 clones, with roughly 87% appearing a single time and roughly 0.98% taken by the ten largest. Second doses that came at about 4 or about 12 weeks were put together. V and J are TRBV5-4 and TRBJ2-7; perhaps TRBD2 as D (6 bases). The sequencing here drew on peripheral blood, taken 28 days after the second AZD1222 dose. This clonotype originated in an adult who received the AZD1222 COVID-19 vaccine. The chain's CDR3 is CASSFFGSEQYF. The DNA for the CDR3 is TGTGCCAGCAGCTTTTTCGGGAGCGAGCAGTACTTC.